This TCR beta chain came from a study of beta chain features in type 1 diabetes. Whole-study findings and limits: TCRB CDR3s from Type 1 diabetes patients were moderately but significantly shorter in all four CD4+ subsets. In type 1 diabetes patients, VDJ junctions had fewer insertions; deletions at these junctions were more frequent. Any HLA-type effect on TCRB rearrangement remained unresolved here.

As concerns this clone: Antigen unknown.

Germline CDR1 SQVTM, CDR2 ANQGSEA. The V gene end was trimmed by 0 bases and the J gene end by 4 bases; junction bases not matched to a gene: 4. CDR3 size: 14 residues. CD45RO/CCR7/CD25/CD127/CD95/CD27 sorting isolated CD4+ naive, central memory, regulatory and stem cell-like memory cells. Purity above 98% was achieved in all sorted populations. Expressed TCRB transcripts were sequenced after all isolated RNA was converted to cDNA. Clones were read by immunoSEQ multiplex PCR, and TCRdb kept only the in-frame ones, dropping some. This table holds 150,000 to 200,000 clones, about 9% found once. Input material: central memory CD4+ T cells from blood. This chain links TRBV29-1 with TRBJ1-2, with 8 bases lining up with TRBD1. The clonotype was recovered from a woman aged 25 to 39 with type 1 diabetes. For the CDR3, the DNA is TGCAGCGTTGAAGAGGGAACAGGGGGCTATGGCTACACCTTC. Translation: CSVEEGTGGYGYTF.